This T cell receptor beta chain was documented in a study of blood T cells in healthy people across ages. General study findings and limits: Comparison with aged donors showed that long-lived donors had more naive CD4+ cells and higher diversity.

Through a sample-barcoded 5' primer and a J-beta primer mix, a second PCR was run for roughly 7 to 12 cycles. From the 5' RACE reads, TCRdb called clonotypes with MiXCR, one entry per CDR3 protein. The sample holds approximately 800,000 distinct CDR3 sequences, about 34% seen once. This CDR3 is built from 13 residues. After removal of 3 bases from V and 8 bases from J, the junction contained 4 bases not matched to a gene. To note about this clonotype: Its specificity is unknown.

Source material: blood. The V gene is TRBV12-3 or TRBV12-4, the J gene TRBJ2-4, with 7 bases matching TRBD2. The receptor was isolated from a man aged 18 to 30 in good health. In nucleotides, the CDR3 is TGTGCCAGCAGTTTGCCAGGGAGGGACATTCAGTACTTC. Translation gives CASSLPGRDIQYF.